This T cell receptor (beta chain) was observed in a study of T-cell reconstitution after alpha-beta-depleted transplantation in children. In the case of this clonotype: Its antigen is unknown.

Preparation of the TCRbeta library was carried out with unique molecular identifiers. TCRdb reanalysed the PCR reads using MiXCR and keeps one entry per CDR3 protein. The sample records approximately 980,000 distinct CDR3 sequences, about 31% being singletons. Per the germline V gene, CDR1 is MDHEN and CDR2 is SYDVKM. The length of the CDR3 is 17 residues. The ends lost 0 bases at V and 7 bases at J; junction bases unmatched: 9. General study results and limits: There were reportedly several hundred expanded graft clones from which alpha-beta T cells came about two months after transplant.

The specimen was PBMCs, mostly from graft donor cells, collected 360 days after TCRalphabeta/CD19-depleted stem cell transplant. The sequence came from a boy in the first two years of life who had a stem cell transplant for SCID, so the T cells may come from the graft donor. The gene calls are TRBV28 and TRBJ1-2; 12 nucleotides match TRBD1. The DNA of the CDR3 is TGTGCCAGCAGTTTATGCTCCCTTTGGGACAGGGGGCCTGGCTACACCTTC. Translating gives CASSLCSLWDRGPGYTF.